These 27 T cell receptor beta chains came from one sample sequenced in a study of blood T cells in healthy people across ages. Through a sample-barcoded 5' primer and a J-beta primer mix, a second PCR was run for roughly 6 to 11 cycles. TCRdb processed the 5' RACE reads anew with MiXCR; each CDR3 protein has one entry. The sample consists of around 820,000 distinct CDR3 sequences, just under 25% of them appearing once. These sequences were also reported in another study, on T cells of mothers and their children.

The sample taken for sequencing was blood. These receptors came from a boy aged 10-17 years in good health.

A remark on this clonotype: The CDR3 does not close with the conserved phenylalanine or tryptophan, likely indicating a read error. The chain recombines TRBV7-3 with TRBJ1-4; D is possibly TRBD1 (5 bases). Trimming took off 11 bases at V and 0 bases at J, with 10 bases between the two ends. CDR1 is SGHTA, CDR2 FQGTGA, per germline. The CDR3 extends over 13 amino acids. The CDR3 is CAAGVATNEKLFS. CDR3 DNA: TGTGCCGCGGGGGTGGCAACTAATGAAAAACTGTTTTCT.

Only a few counts were recorded for this clonotype. The chain couples TRBV7-9 to TRBJ2-5; D may correspond to TRBD1 or TRBD2 (5 bases each). The CDR3 contains 14 residues. CDR1 is SEHNR, CDR2 FQNEAQ, per germline (reference sequence). Trimming took 2 bases from V and 1 from J, leaving 8 bases between them. The DNA for the CDR3 is TGTGCCAGCAGCTTACGGGACGGCCAAGAGACCCAGTACTTC. This encodes CASSLRDGQETQYF.

V is TRBV7-9 and J is TRBJ1-2; D is undetermined. V was shortened by 5 bases and J by 3 bases, with 10 bases between the two germline ends. This CDR3 is 13 amino acids long. The germline V gene has CDR1 SEHNR and CDR2 FQNEAQ (reference sequence). CDR3 sequence reads: CASSRGRDYGYTF. CDR3 bases: TGTGCCAGCAGCCGAGGGAGGGACTATGGCTACACCTTC.

The rearrangement links TRBV20-1 to TRBJ2-5, with TRBD2 identical over 7 bases. The better agreement between TRBJ2-7 and the DNA end casts doubt on the J call. There are 13 residues in the CDR3. CDR1 is DFQATT and CDR2 is SNEGSKA in the germline V gene (reference sequence). CDR3 residues: CSARDRTSYEQYF. CDR3 nucleotide sequence: TGCAGTGCTAGAGACAGGACTAGCTACGAGCAGTACTTC.

This clonotype was seen only a few times. The chain has TRBV7-3 and TRBJ1-1; tentative D call: TRBD1 (6 bases). Germline assignment: CDR1 SGHTA and CDR2 FQGTGA. This CDR3 contains 13 residues. Trimming shortened V by 5 bases and J by 3 bases, and 10 bases separated the two germline ends. The CDR3 loop reads CASSAQGYTEAFF. The CDR3, as DNA: TGTGCCAGCAGCGCCCAGGGGTACACTGAAGCTTTCTTT.

Notes on this clonotype: The junction does not match germline at one end; this may be a read error. The CDR3, as DNA: TGCAGCGTCAATACAGGGTGGAACACTGGAGCTTTCTTT. It translates to CSVNTGWNTGAFF. The chain has TRBV29-1 and TRBJ1-1, with D possibly matching TRBD1 (6 bases). The CDR3 loop spans 13 amino acids. Germline V gives CDR1 SQVTM, CDR2 ANQGSEA.

J is TRBJ2-3 and V is TRBV7-3; tentative D call: TRBD1 (6 bases). CDR1 SGHTA and CDR2 FQGTGA come from the germline V gene. V dropped 5 bases and J dropped 2 bases, with 11 bases sitting between them. The CDR3 extends over 14 amino acids. The CDR3 bases are TGTGCCAGCAGCCCTGGGGGCCCCACAGATACGCAGTATTTT. Its translation: CASSPGGPTDTQYF.

A single count supports this clonotype. One junction end disagrees with the germline gene, perhaps due to a read error. V is TRBV11-2 and J is TRBJ2-6, with D hard to call. This CDR3 is 16 amino acids long. Per germline, CDR1 SGHAT and CDR2 FQNNGV. In nucleotides, the CDR3 is TGTGCCAGCAGCTTCATTAAGAGCTCTGGGACCAACGTCCTGACTTTC. This encodes CASSFIKSSGTNVLTF.

This clonotype came up a few times. The chain has TRBV6-5 and TRBJ1-6, with 9 positions matching TRBD1. From germline, CDR1 is MNHEY and CDR2 SVGAGI. The CDR3 covers 15 residues. The V segment lost 6 bases and the J segment 7 bases; nucleotides outside the gene matches: 7. The CDR3 region is CASSLDRGGNSPLHF. The CDR3 coding sequence is TGTGCCAGCAGCTTGGACAGGGGTGGCAATTCACCCCTCCACTTT.

This clonotype was picked up one time. One end of the junction does not line up with germline, which may come from a read error. The rearrangement uses TRBV9 and TRBJ2-5; D is possibly TRBD1 (5 bases). Germline V lookup: CDR1 SGDLS, CDR2 YYNGEE. The CDR3 extends over 14 amino acids. The CDR3 sequence: CPSSIGPGQETQYF. CDR3 in DNA: TGTCCCAGCAGCATAGGTCCAGGGCAAGAGACCCAGTACTTC.

V is TRBV28 and J is TRBJ1-1; D remains unclear. Germline V gene sequence: CDR1 MDHEN, CDR2 SYDVKM. The CDR3 has 13 residues. V was clipped by 6 bases and J by 5 bases, with 13 bases between them. The CDR3: CASRMGGTTEAFF. CDR3 nucleotide sequence: TGTGCCAGCAGAATGGGAGGTACGACTGAAGCTTTCTTT.

The chain uses TRBV30 and TRBJ1-2; 9 nucleotides match TRBD1. In germline, CDR1 is GTSNPN, CDR2 SVGIG (reference sequence). This CDR3 is built from 14 residues. J lost 7 bases, V lost 4 bases, and 10 bases had no gene match. In DNA form, the CDR3 reads TGTGCCTGGAACTATATGGACAGGGGATCTGGCTACACCTTC. Amino acids: CAWNYMDRGSGYTF.

The chain joins TRBV10-3 to TRBJ2-1, with TRBD1 matching 8 bases. The DNA end favors TRBJ2-7, so the J call may be wrong. The length of the CDR3 is 15 residues. Germline assignment: CDR1 ENHRY and CDR2 SYGVKD. Here the CDR3 reads CAISTGTGQINEQYF. The CDR3 coding sequence is TGTGCCATCAGTACTGGGACAGGCCAAATCAACGAGCAGTACTTC.

The chain uses TRBV27 and TRBJ2-1; unclear D gene. The J call may not be correct, given that the DNA end is closer to TRBJ2-7. Germline V gives CDR1 MNHEY, CDR2 SMNVEV (reference sequence). The CDR3 has 14 residues. CDR3 DNA: TGTGCCAGCATCACGCTTGGGGATTGCTATGAGCAGTACTTC. Translated, it gives CASITLGDCYEQYF.

The chain is built from TRBV5-1 and TRBJ2-7; weak D call: TRBD2 (7 bases). V was cut by 0 bases and J by 2 bases, with 15 bases left in between. CDR3 size: 16 residues. Germline V gene sequence: CDR1 SGHRS, CDR2 YFSETQ. The CDR3 region has the DNA TGCGCCAGCAGCTTGGCGGGGCGGGGGCAGACCTACGAGCAGTACTTC. This codes for CASSLAGRGQTYEQYF.

The table lists this clonotype with a few counts. This chain uses TRBV12-3 or TRBV12-4 with TRBJ1-2, with D possibly matching TRBD1 (5 bases). The CDR3 spans 14 residues. Trimming left V 6 bases short and J 4 bases short, with 15 bases between. CDR3 region: CASSRGSGPYGYTF. The CDR3 DNA follows: TGTGCCAGCAGCCGAGGTTCAGGGCCCTATGGCTACACCTTC.

This clonotype showed up just a few times. At one of its ends the junction is not consistent with the germline gene, which may arise from a read error. The rearrangement joins TRBV18 to TRBJ2-3, with D maybe TRBD1 (5 bases). This CDR3 is 13 amino acids long. The germline V gene has CDR1 KGHSH and CDR2 LQKENI. In DNA form, the CDR3 reads TGTGCCAGCTCCCCACCAGGGATAGATACGCAGTATTTT. Protein product: CASSPPGIDTQYF.

This clonotype has more than one count but fewer than ten. The V and J genes are TRBV14 and TRBJ2-7; D is possibly TRBD2 (5 bases). Trimming took off 1 base at V and 2 bases at J, with 12 bases between the two ends. Germline V gene sequence: CDR1 SGHDN, CDR2 FVKESK. CDR3 length: 15 amino acids. The chain's CDR3 is CASSQGEAVAYEQYF. In DNA form, the CDR3 reads TGTGCCAGCAGCCAAGGGGAAGCGGTTGCCTACGAGCAGTACTTC. The complete variable domain, with remaining parts taken from reference TRBV14 and TRBJ2-7, reads EAGVTQFPSHSVIEKGQTVTLRCDPISGHDNLYWYRRVMGKEIKFLLHFVKESKQDESGMPNNRFLAERTGGTYSTLKVQPAELEDSGVYFCASSQGEAVAYEQYFGPGTRLTVT.

This clonotype was picked up a small number of times. This chain joins TRBV7-2 and TRBJ1-4; D gene unclear. The tail of the sequence fits TRBJ2-2 better, so the J call may be wrong. Germline CDR1 and CDR2: SGHTA and FQGNSA. This CDR3 is built from 14 residues. The CDR3 nucleotides read TGTGCCAGCAGCTTAGCGATCAACCCCCGGGAGCTGTTTTTT. It translates to CASSLAINPRELFF.

In its sample, this clonotype was seen once. The rearrangement uses TRBV12-3 or TRBV12-4 and TRBJ2-1; a possible D gene is TRBD1 (6 bases). This CDR3 has 14 amino acids. V lost 6 bases to trimming and J lost 5 bases, with 14 bases between them. CDR3 nucleotide sequence: TGTGCCAGCAGACCCCTGGACAGCAACAATGAGCAGTTCTTC. Its protein product is CASRPLDSNNEQFF.

The chain carries TRBV12-3 or TRBV12-4 and TRBJ2-1; unclear D gene. V lost 5 bases and J 4 bases, leaving 12 bases between the germline ends. The CDR3 runs 14 residues. The CDR3 bases are TGTGCCAGCAGTCCGCCTTGGCCGTACAATGAGCAGTTCTTC. Translated: CASSPPWPYNEQFF.

This clonotype was detected a few times. The chain combines TRBV12-3 or TRBV12-4 with TRBJ2-5; 10 bases are a match to TRBD2. The CDR3 has 15 residues. The V and J ends lost 7 bases and 2 bases, in that order; junction bases with no gene match: 7. This CDR3 is CASKLAGEAQETQYF. The CDR3 DNA sequence: TGTGCCAGCAAGCTAGCGGGGGAGGCGCAAGAGACCCAGTACTTC.

A few counts support this clonotype. This chain uses TRBV10-3 with TRBJ2-3, with 9 bases lining up with TRBD2. This CDR3 has 15 amino acids. The V and J ends lost 3 bases and 2 bases, in that order; junction bases with no gene match: 3. Germline CDR1 reads ENHRY; CDR2 reads SYGVKD. The CDR3 spells CAISDQRGDTDTQYF. CDR3 DNA: TGTGCCATCAGTGACCAGCGGGGGGACACAGATACGCAGTATTTT.

This clonotype was counted a few times. The junction departs from germline at one end; a sequencing error may be responsible. V gene TRBV29-1 combines with J gene TRBJ2-5; the D is unclear. CDR3 length equals 13 residues. CDR1 SQVTM and CDR2 ANQGSEA come from the germline V gene. CDR3 sequence: CSVEGRLQETQYF. The CDR3 region has the DNA TGCAGCGTCGAAGGGCGGTTGCAAGAGACCCAGTACTTC. The variable domain in full, completed from reference TRBV29-1 and TRBJ2-5, reads SAVISQKPSRDICQRGTSLTIQCQVDSQVTMMFWYRQQPGQSLTLIATANQGSEATYESGFVIDKFPISRPNLTFSTLTVSNMSPEDSSIYLCSVEGRLQETQYFGPGTRLLVL.

This clonotype was detected a few times. The rearrangement links TRBV7-2 to TRBJ2-2; D is undetermined. The length of the CDR3 is 16 residues. Germline-derived CDR1 and CDR2 are SGHTA and FQGNSA. V lost 1 base and J lost 2, with 11 bases in between. DNA for the CDR3: TGTGCCAGCAGCTTAGTTGAACGGGCCAACACCGGGGAGCTGTTTTTT. Its translation is CASSLVERANTGELFF.

This clonotype has a single count. The junction does not match germline at one end; this may be a read error. The chain uses TRBV11-3 and TRBJ2-3; 7 nucleotides line up with TRBD1. Germline-derived CDR1 and CDR2 are SGHNT and YENEEA. The CDR3 runs to 15 residues. The CDR3 DNA sequence: TGTGTCAGCAGCTTAGAGGGGACAGCCACAGATACGCAGTATTTT. Translation gives CVSSLEGTATDTQYF.

This clonotype has a handful of counts. V gene TRBV6-2 or TRBV6-3 combines with J gene TRBJ2-2, with 9 positions matching TRBD2. The CDR3 loop spans 18 amino acids. The V gene's germline CDR1 is MNHEY and CDR2 SVGEGT. V gave up 2 bases and J gave up 1 base; unmatched junction bases: 8. The CDR3 protein is CASSYPHSLAGNTGELFF. As DNA, the CDR3 is TGTGCCAGCAGTTACCCTCACTCACTAGCGGGGAACACCGGGGAGCTGTTTTTT.